Each of the 29 T cell receptor beta chains below was sequenced from the same sample in a study of blood T cells in healthy people across ages. Through a sample-barcoded 5' primer and a J-beta primer mix, a second PCR was run for 7 to 11 cycles. TCRdb redid the calling of the 5' RACE reads with MiXCR, one entry per CDR3 protein. The sample contains under 2 million distinct CDR3 sequences, roughly 30% of which appear only once. The specimen was blood. These receptors were obtained from a woman aged 25 to 39 in good health.

The chain carries TRBV28 and TRBJ2-1; D is possibly TRBD2 (7 bases). The CDR3 runs 15 residues. From germline, CDR1 is MDHEN and CDR2 SYDVKM. V lost 5 bases to trimming and J lost 5 bases, with 16 bases between them. This chain's CDR3 is CASSTYGGRHNEQFF. CDR3 coding DNA: TGTGCCAGCAGTACCTACGGGGGGCGACACAATGAGCAGTTCTTC.

This clonotype was seen a handful of times. This chain links TRBV7-2 with TRBJ1-1, with a weak D call TRBD1 (5 bases). The V end was cut by 5 bases, the J end by 4 bases, with 14 bases between. The CDR3 extends over 14 amino acids. Germline V gene sequence: CDR1 SGHTA, CDR2 FQGNSA. The CDR3 DNA sequence: TGTGCCAGCAGCCCCGGGGCCATTCTCACTGAAGCTTTCTTT. Its translation is CASSPGAILTEAFF.

In its sample, this clonotype was seen many times. The chain joins TRBV4-1 to TRBJ2-1, with D possibly TRBD2 on 6 matching bases. Trimming pared 0 bases from V and 6 bases from J, leaving 21 bases between. The CDR3 runs to 18 residues. CDR1 and CDR2 (germline): MGHRA, YSYEKL. CDR3 residues: CASSQESPRERGGNEQFF. CDR3 nucleotide sequence: TGCGCCAGCAGCCAAGAGTCTCCCCGGGAGCGAGGAGGCAATGAGCAGTTCTTC.

This clonotype came up many times. V is TRBV7-2 and J is TRBJ2-7; D gene unclear. The V end was cut by 3 bases, the J end by 4 bases, with 13 bases between. This CDR3 is 14 amino acids long. From germline, CDR1 is SGHTA and CDR2 FQGNSA. In DNA form, the CDR3 reads TGTGCCAGCAGCTTTGGCGCCGCCCAATACGAGCAGTACTTC. This encodes CASSFGAAQYEQYF.

This clonotype was found once. Just one base apart from a much larger clone, this may be a read error. The CDR3 here is CASNLASARKETQYF. CDR3 coding DNA: TGCGCCAGCAACTTGGCATCGGCACGAAAAGAGACCCAGTACTTC. This rearrangement joins TRBV5-1 to TRBJ2-5; D is unresolved. The germline CDR1 and CDR2 sequences are SGHRS and YFSETQ. This CDR3 has 15 residues.

The V gene is TRBV7-2, the J gene TRBJ1-2; D not certain. V lost 2 bases, J lost 7 bases, and 20 bases lay in between. The CDR3 runs 16 residues. Per germline, CDR1 SGHTA and CDR2 FQGNSA. The CDR3 region is CASSLRALDSPRGYTF. In DNA, the CDR3 is TGTGCCAGCAGCTTAAGGGCACTGGATTCCCCCCGTGGCTACACCTTC.

This clonotype was seen a single time. J is TRBJ1-1 and V is TRBV29-1, with D perhaps TRBD1 (5 bases). Germline V lookup: CDR1 SQVTM, CDR2 ANQGSEA. This CDR3 comprises 16 residues. Trimming shortened V by 1 base and J by 0 bases, and 15 bases separated the two germline ends. The DNA of the CDR3 is TGCAGCGTTGAAGGGGGTAAGGGACCTATGAACACTGAAGCTTTCTTT. Protein sequence: CSVEGGKGPMNTEAFF. The whole variable domain, remainder taken from reference TRBV29-1 and TRBJ1-1, is SAVISQKPSRDICQRGTSLTIQCQVDSQVTMMFWYRQQPGQSLTLIATANQGSEATYESGFVIDKFPISRPNLTFSTLTVSNMSPEDSSIYLCSVEGGKGPMNTEAFFGQGTRLTVV.

Turning to this clonotype: A much larger clone sits a single nucleotide away, making a read error possible. The rearrangement uses TRBV12-3 or TRBV12-4 and TRBJ1-2; D call uncertain. The CDR3 contains 12 residues. CDR3 DNA sequence: TGTACCAGCAGTTTACCAGGTTGGGGCTACACCTTC. Its translation is CTSSLPGWGYTF.

This clonotype has more than one count but fewer than ten. V and J are TRBV7-9 and TRBJ1-4; D is ambiguous. V was clipped by 4 bases and J by 6 bases, with 15 bases between them. Per the germline V gene, CDR1 is SEHNR and CDR2 is FQNEAQ (reference sequence). CDR3 length: 15 residues. Here the CDR3 reads CASSSTGIKDEKLFF. CDR3 sequence (DNA): TGTGCCAGCAGCTCCACCGGGATCAAAGATGAAAAACTGTTTTTT.

In this sample, this clonotype turned up a few times. The CDR3 nucleotides are TGTGCCAGCAGGTCCCTGGACTATGGCTACACCTTC. This sequence encodes CASRSLDYGYTF. The rearrangement links TRBV6-5 to TRBJ1-2; D is uncertain. Trimming removed 6 bases from V and 3 bases from J, with 8 bases in between. The CDR3 has 12 residues. Germline assignment: CDR1 MNHEY and CDR2 SVGAGI.

The chain combines TRBV7-9 with TRBJ1-5; D gene ambiguous. V was pared by 4 bases and J by 0 bases, with 7 bases between. Germline values: CDR1 SEHNR, CDR2 FQNEAQ (reference sequence). The CDR3 consists of 14 residues. The DNA of the CDR3 is TGTGCCAGCAGCTCCCTCGGTAGCAATCAGCCCCAGCATTTT. This encodes CASSSLGSNQPQHF.

To note about this clonotype: The germline gene is not matched at one end of the junction; a read error may be the cause. The chain couples TRBV11-2 to TRBJ2-7, with D maybe TRBD2 (6 bases). This CDR3 comprises 13 residues. Germline V CDR1 and CDR2: SGHAT, FQNNGV. CDR3 in DNA: TGTGCCGGCAGCTGGGGGGTGTCCTACGAGCAGTACTTC. Translating it yields CAGSWGVSYEQYF.

This clonotype was seen at least ten times. The chain links TRBV20-1 to TRBJ1-5, with D possibly matching TRBD1 (6 bases). Trimming pared 4 bases from V and 4 bases from J, leaving 14 bases between. This CDR3 is built from 14 residues. Germline V gene data show CDR1 as DFQATT and CDR2 as SNEGSKA (reference sequence). The CDR3 DNA reads TGCAGTGCTATACAGGGAAAGCAGAATCAGCCCCAGCATTTT. Amino acid sequence: CSAIQGKQNQPQHF.

The chain carries TRBV4-1 and TRBJ1-5; D gene ambiguous. The germline V gene has CDR1 MGHRA and CDR2 YSYEKL. This CDR3 region has 13 residues. V lost 5 bases, J lost 5 bases, and 10 bases lay in between. The chain's CDR3 is CASSVREHQPQHF. The CDR3 DNA reads as TGCGCCAGCAGCGTCCGGGAACATCAGCCCCAGCATTTT.

This clonotype was detected only a few times. This chain uses TRBV28 with TRBJ2-7; D could derive from TRBD1 or TRBD2 (5 bases each). This CDR3 comprises 14 residues. CDR1 and CDR2 (germline): MDHEN, SYDVKM. Trimming cost V 6 bases and J 6 bases, with 18 bases left between them. CDR3 residues: CASRGWGTGAEQYF. The CDR3 region has the DNA TGTGCCAGCAGGGGCTGGGGGACCGGAGCCGAGCAGTACTTC.

This clonotype appeared once. The chain is built from TRBV9 and TRBJ2-7; D is possibly TRBD1 or TRBD2 (6 bases each). Trimming removed 0 bases at V and 3 bases at J, with 22 bases between. This CDR3 comprises 18 residues. The germline gives CDR1 SGDLS, CDR2 YYNGEE. In DNA, the CDR3 is TGTGCCAGCAGCGTAGATGTCCCGGGGGCAGGACTTGACTACGAGCAGTACTTC. It codes for CASSVDVPGAGLDYEQYF.

The chain is built from TRBV5-1 and TRBJ1-2, with 7 bases identical to TRBD1. The CDR3 has 15 residues. CDR1 SGHRS and CDR2 YFSETQ come from the germline V gene. J lost 4 bases, V lost 5 bases, and 11 bases had no gene match. The CDR3 sequence is CASSWGTAGFYGYTF. CDR3 coding DNA: TGCGCCAGCAGTTGGGGGACAGCTGGCTTCTATGGCTACACCTTC.

This clonotype was counted a few times. The chain uses TRBV5-1 and TRBJ2-3; 9 positions agree with TRBD2. This CDR3 spans 16 amino acids. Germline V gives CDR1 SGHRS, CDR2 YFSETQ. The junction had 9 bases not matched to a gene; V was cut back by 4 bases and J by 3 bases. CDR3 DNA sequence: TGCGCCAGCAGCGCCGGCCCCGCGGGAGGGACAGATACGCAGTATTTT. This gives the protein CASSAGPAGGTDTQYF.

This chain joins TRBV7-9 and TRBJ2-3; the D gene is possibly TRBD2 (6 bases). The CDR3 runs 15 residues. In germline, CDR1 is SEHNR, CDR2 FQNEAQ (reference sequence). The V end lost 3 bases, the J end lost 0 bases, and 10 bases lay between the germline ends. This chain's CDR3 is CASSLSAGSTDTQYF. The CDR3 DNA reads as TGTGCCAGCAGCTTGTCTGCGGGGAGCACAGATACGCAGTATTTT.

The genes are TRBV6-2 or TRBV6-3 and TRBJ1-3; the match to TRBD1 covers 11 bases. This CDR3 spans 14 amino acids. Germline-derived CDR1 and CDR2 are MNHEY and SVGEGT. The trim removed 5 bases at V and 11 bases at J, leaving 8 bases unmatched. The CDR3 loop reads CASSSGTGGNAIYF. CDR3 DNA: TGTGCCAGCAGTAGCGGGACAGGGGGTAACGCCATATATTTT.

The chain couples TRBV5-6 to TRBJ2-3, with TRBD2 identical over 8 bases. This CDR3 is 19 amino acids long. Per the germline V gene, CDR1 is SGHDT and CDR2 is YYEEEE. With V trimmed by 0 bases and J by 1 base, 13 bases remained unmatched. This CDR3 reads CASSLVASGPRSGTDTQYF. CDR3 nucleotides: TGTGCCAGCAGCTTGGTGGCTAGCGGGCCGCGGTCAGGCACAGATACGCAGTATTTT.

This chain links TRBV6-1 with TRBJ2-1, with 7 bases matching TRBD2. The length of the CDR3 is 14 residues. The V and J ends lost 6 bases and 7 bases, in that order; junction bases with no gene match: 9. Germline CDR1 reads MNHNS; CDR2 reads SASEGT. CDR3 DNA: TGTGCCAGCAGGTGGCGGGAGCCTGGGAATGAGCAGTTCTTC. It specifies CASRWREPGNEQFF.

This rearrangement joins TRBV3-1 to TRBJ2-7; tentative D call: TRBD2 (6 bases). Looked up from germline, CDR1 is LGHDT and CDR2 is YNNKEL (reference sequence). Trimming removed 3 bases from V and 4 bases from J, with 16 bases in between. CDR3 length: 15 residues. This CDR3 reads CASSQLYGSLYEQYF. The CDR3 DNA reads TGTGCCAGCAGCCAGTTATACGGGAGCTTGTACGAGCAGTACTTC.

There are a few counts of this clonotype. The chain recombines TRBV4-1 with TRBJ1-6; 7 bases align to TRBD1. Per germline, CDR1 MGHRA and CDR2 YSYEKL. The CDR3 runs to 18 residues. The junction had 12 bases not matched to a gene; V was cut back by 3 bases and J by 4 bases. The DNA of the CDR3 is TGCGCCAGCAGCCACCCATCAGGGGGTGATTTGTATAATTCACCCCTCCACTTT. Translation: CASSHPSGGDLYNSPLHF.

A few counts support this clonotype. This sequence joins TRBV6-6 and TRBJ2-7, with D unclear. Germline CDR1 MNHNY, CDR2 SVGAGI (reference sequence). The CDR3 has 13 residues. Deletions cut 2 bases from V and 2 bases from J, with 7 bases between. The CDR3 bases are TGTGCCAGCAGTTACGACAACACCTACGAGCAGTACTTC. Translation: CASSYDNTYEQYF.

This clonotype was seen a handful of times. This chain joins TRBV10-3 and TRBJ2-7; D is unclear. Trimming cost V 2 bases and J 5 bases, with 10 bases left between them. CDR1 is ENHRY, CDR2 SYGVKD, per germline. CDR3 length: 13 amino acids. CDR3 nucleotide sequence: TGTGCCATCAGTGAGGGATTATCCAACGAGCAGTACTTC. Protein: CAISEGLSNEQYF.

This sequence joins TRBV6-2 or TRBV6-3 and TRBJ2-1; possibly TRBD1 for D (5 bases). The CDR3 covers 13 residues. V lost 5 bases and J lost 7, with 12 bases in between. The germline V gene encodes CDR1 MNHEY and CDR2 SVGEGT. CDR3 protein: CASSLGAANEQFF. The CDR3 DNA reads as TGTGCCAGCAGTCTAGGGGCCGCGAATGAGCAGTTCTTC.

The chain employs TRBV27 and TRBJ2-7; 11 nucleotides line up with TRBD2. The V segment lost 7 bases and the J segment 5 bases; nucleotides outside the gene matches: 16. Germline CDR1 MNHEY, CDR2 SMNVEV (reference sequence). This CDR3 spans 17 amino acids. The CDR3 loop reads CASKILAGARWGDEQYF. DNA of the CDR3: TGTGCCAGCAAAATACTAGCGGGGGCCCGGTGGGGCGACGAGCAGTACTTC.

This clonotype occurred many times. The CDR3 loop reads CASKLRSSYNEQFF. CDR3 bases: TGTGCCAGCAAACTGCGCAGCTCCTACAATGAGCAGTTCTTC. The gene calls are TRBV6-5 and TRBJ2-1; D unclear. Germline V gene data show CDR1 as MNHEY and CDR2 as SVGAGI. This CDR3 is built from 14 residues. V lost 7 bases and J 0 bases, leaving 10 bases between the germline ends.